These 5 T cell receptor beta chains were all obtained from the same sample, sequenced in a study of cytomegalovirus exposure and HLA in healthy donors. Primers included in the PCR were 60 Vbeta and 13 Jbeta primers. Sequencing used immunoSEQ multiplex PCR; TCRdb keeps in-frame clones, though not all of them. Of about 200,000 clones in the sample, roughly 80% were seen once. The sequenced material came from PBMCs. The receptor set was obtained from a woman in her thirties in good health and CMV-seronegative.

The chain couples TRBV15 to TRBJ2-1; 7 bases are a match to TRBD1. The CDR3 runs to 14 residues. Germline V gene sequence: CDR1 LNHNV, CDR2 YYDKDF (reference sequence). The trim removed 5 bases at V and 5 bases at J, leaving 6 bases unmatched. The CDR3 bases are TGTGCCACCAGCGTAACGGACAGGCACAATGAGCAGTTCTTC. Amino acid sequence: CATSVTDRHNEQFF.

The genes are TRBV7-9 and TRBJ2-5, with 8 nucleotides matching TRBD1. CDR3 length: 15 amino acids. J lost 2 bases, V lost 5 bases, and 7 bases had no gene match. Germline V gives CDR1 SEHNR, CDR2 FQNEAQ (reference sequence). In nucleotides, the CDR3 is TGTGCCAGCAGCCTATGGACAGGGACGCAAGAGACCCAGTACTTC. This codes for CASSLWTGTQETQYF.

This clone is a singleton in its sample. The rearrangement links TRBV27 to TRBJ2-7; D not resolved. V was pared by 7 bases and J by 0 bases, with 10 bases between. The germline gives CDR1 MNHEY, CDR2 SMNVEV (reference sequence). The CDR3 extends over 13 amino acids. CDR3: CASKWAASYEQYF. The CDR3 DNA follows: TGTGCCAGCAAGTGGGCAGCCTCCTACGAGCAGTACTTC.

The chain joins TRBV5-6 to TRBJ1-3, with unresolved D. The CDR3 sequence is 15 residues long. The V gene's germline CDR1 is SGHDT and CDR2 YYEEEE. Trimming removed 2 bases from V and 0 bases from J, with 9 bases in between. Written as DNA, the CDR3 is TGTGCCAGCAGCTTCGCGGTCAGCTCTGGAAACACCATATATTTT. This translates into CASSFAVSSGNTIYF.

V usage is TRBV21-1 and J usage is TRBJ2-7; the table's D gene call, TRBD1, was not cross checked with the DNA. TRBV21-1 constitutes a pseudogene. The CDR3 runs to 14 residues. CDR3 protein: CASRARQGAHEQYF. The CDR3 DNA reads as TGTGCCAGCAGGGCCAGACAGGGTGCCCACGAGCAGTACTTC.